These 18 T cell receptor beta chains were sequenced from one sample in a study of blood T cell repertoires in COVID-19. Only in-frame clones appear in the TCRdb table, and some are missing; sequencing was by immunoSEQ multiplex PCR. The sample consists of approximately 120,000 clones, roughly 87% of them appearing once. Sequencing was performed on PBMCs or T cells enriched from blood (not recorded which). These receptors all come from a man aged 30-40 years who had recovered from COVID-19.

The rearrangement links TRBV7-3 to TRBJ1-2; D is perhaps TRBD1 (5 bases). Trimming took 7 bases from V and 6 from J, leaving 36 bases between them. The germline V gene has CDR1 SGHTA and CDR2 FQGTGA. CDR3 size: 20 residues. For the CDR3, the DNA is TGTGCCAGCACCCACACCCATGAGAGCGGGCGAGGGGCTTCTTCCCATGGCTACACCTTC. Residues: CASTHTHESGRGASSHGYTF. The variable domain in full, completed from reference TRBV7-3 and TRBJ1-2, reads GAGVSQTPSNKVTEKGKYVELRCDPISGHTALYWYRQSLGQGPEFLIYFQGTGAADDSGLPNDRFFAVRPEGSVSTLKIQRTERGDSAVYLCASTHTHESGRGASSHGYTFGSGTRLTVV.

The rearrangement links TRBV3-1 (or the pseudogene TRBV3-2) to TRBJ2-5; 9 bases agree with TRBD2. With 6 bases clipped from V and 4 bases from J, the junction kept 6 bases outside the gene matches. The CDR3 has 14 residues. Germline lookup yields CDR1 LGHDT and CDR2 YNNKEL (reference sequence). The CDR3 loop is CASRRSLAGETQYF. The CDR3 nucleotides are TGTGCCAGCAGACGGTCACTAGCGGGAGAGACCCAGTACTTC.

This chain connects TRBV29-1 to TRBJ1-4, with a weak D call TRBD1 (5 bases). With 4 bases removed from V and 5 bases from J, the gap between germline ends came to 14 bases. The CDR3 spans 14 residues. Germline values: CDR1 SQVTM, CDR2 ANQGSEA. CDR3 DNA: TGCAGCGTTGTAGATCAGGGTATCAATGAAAAACTGTTTTTT. Translating it yields CSVVDQGINEKLFF.

This clone appeared a single time. This chain connects TRBV6-5 to TRBJ1-1, with 9 bases lining up with TRBD1. The length of the CDR3 is 16 residues. V shed 4 bases and J 11 bases; nucleotides not matched to a gene: 17. CDR1 is MNHEY and CDR2 is SVGAGI in the germline V gene. The CDR3 DNA is TGTGCCAGCAGTTCCGGGACAGGGCTGATTAAATCAAGTGCTTTCTTT. The encoded protein is CASSSGTGLIKSSAFF.

The V and J genes are TRBV11-2 and TRBJ2-2, with 9 bases identical to TRBD1. The CDR3 runs to 16 residues. V lost 5 bases to trimming and J lost 1 base; unmatched junction nucleotides: 5. The germline V gene has CDR1 SGHAT and CDR2 FQNNGV. The CDR3 spells CASSPQTGGNTGELFF. The CDR3 bases are TGTGCCAGCAGCCCCCAGACAGGGGGGAACACCGGGGAGCTGTTTTTT. The full variable domain, its missing parts supplied by reference TRBV11-2 and TRBJ2-2, is EAGVAQSPRYKIIEKRQSVAFWCNPISGHATLYWYQQILGQGPKLLIQFQNNGVVDDSQLPKDRFSAERLKGVDSTLKIQPAKLEDSAVYLCASSPQTGGNTGELFFGEGSRLTVL.

The V gene is TRBV5-1, the J gene TRBJ1-4; tentative D call: TRBD1 (5 bases). Per germline, CDR1 SGHRS and CDR2 YFSETQ. Between the trimmed V and J ends, which lost 3 bases and 1 base, there was a span of 13 bases. The CDR3 consists of 16 residues. This CDR3 is CASSSLQGGTNEKLFF. The CDR3 DNA reads as TGCGCCAGCAGCTCTCTCCAGGGTGGAACTAATGAAAAACTGTTTTTT.

Worth noting for this clone: One end of the junction varies from germline; a read error may be responsible. This chain links TRBV7-2 with TRBJ2-7; D gene unclear. Germline CDR1 and CDR2: SGHTA and FQGNSA. The CDR3 has 11 amino acids. CDR3 loop: CASSYSNEQYF. The CDR3 nucleotides read TGTGCCAGCAGCTACTCCAACGAGCAGTACTTC.

The chain has TRBV30 and TRBJ2-7; maybe TRBD2 (6 bases). Trimming pared 5 bases from V and 3 bases from J, leaving 14 bases between. The CDR3 totals 13 residues. In germline, CDR1 is GTSNPN, CDR2 SVGIG (reference sequence). The CDR3 nucleotides read TGTGCCTGGGCGAGGGACTCCGACTACGAGCAGTACTTC. Amino acid sequence: CAWARDSDYEQYF.

This clone occurred once. The chain recombines TRBV29-1 with TRBJ2-6; D uncertain. Germline V CDR1 and CDR2: SQVTM, ANQGSEA. The CDR3 has 13 amino acids. The V end lost 8 bases, the J end lost 0 bases, and 8 bases lay between the germline ends. The CDR3 region is CSFTASGANVLTF. The CDR3 DNA reads TGCAGCTTTACAGCCTCTGGGGCCAACGTCCTGACTTTC.

This rearrangement joins TRBV19 to TRBJ1-6; possibly TRBD1 for D (5 bases). The germline V and J ends were trimmed by 5 bases and 7 bases, with 12 bases remaining between them. The CDR3 has 14 residues. Germline V gene lookup returns CDR1 LNHDA and CDR2 SQIVND (reference sequence). The CDR3: CASSREKGNSPLHF. The CDR3 bases are TGTGCCAGTAGTCGCGAAAAGGGGAATTCACCCCTCCACTTT.

The V call is TRBV6-1, the J call TRBJ1-2; D is unclear. This CDR3 comprises 14 residues. Trimming left V 3 bases short and J 8 bases short, with 16 bases between. The germline CDR1 and CDR2 sequences are MNHNS and SASEGT. CDR3 protein: CASSDGQEVWGYTF. The DNA for the CDR3 is TGTGCCAGCAGTGACGGGCAGGAGGTATGGGGCTACACCTTC.

The gene calls are TRBV2 and TRBJ2-1; no clear D. The CDR3 consists of 11 residues. The ends were cut back, 6 bases at V and 8 bases at J, with 8 bases in the middle. CDR1 is SNHLY and CDR2 is FYNNEI in the germline V gene. The CDR3 spells CASSREDEQFF. In DNA form, the CDR3 reads TGTGCCAGCAGCCGCGAGGATGAGCAGTTCTTC. Filled out from reference TRBV2 and TRBJ2-1, the complete variable domain reads EPEVTQTPSHQVTQMGQEVILRCVPISNHLYFYWYRQILGQKVEFLVSFYNNEISEKSEIFDDQFSVERPDGSNFTLKIRSTKLEDSAMYFCASSREDEQFFGPGTRLTVL.

This clone was detected once. V gene TRBV18 combines with J gene TRBJ2-1; D is possibly TRBD1 (5 bases). Germline V gene lookup returns CDR1 KGHSH and CDR2 LQKENI. The V gene lost 0 bases and the J gene lost 4 bases, with 7 bases spanning the gap. There are 14 residues in the CDR3. The CDR3 region is CASSPPGRYNEQFF. In nucleotides, the CDR3 is TGTGCCAGCTCACCACCGGGGCGATACAATGAGCAGTTCTTC.

This chain connects TRBV10-2 to TRBJ2-7; TRBD2 aligns across 16 bases. The CDR3 has 17 residues. J gave up 5 bases and V 7 bases, and 11 bases lay outside the gene matches. CDR1 is WSHSY and CDR2 is SAAADI in the germline V gene. The CDR3 nucleotides are TGCGCCAGCAACCCGGGACTAGCGGGGGGGCCTTTTAACGAGCAGTACGTC. It translates to CASNPGLAGGPFNEQYV.

This chain uses TRBV19 with TRBJ2-3; D is uncertain. CDR3 length equals 13 residues. The V gene's germline CDR1 is LNHDA and CDR2 SQIVND (reference sequence). Trimming took off 6 bases at V and 4 bases at J, with 11 bases between the two ends. The CDR3 loop reads CASSSPGPDTQYF. For the CDR3, the DNA is TGTGCCAGTAGCTCTCCGGGTCCAGATACGCAGTATTTT.

The rearrangement uses TRBV3-1 (or the pseudogene TRBV3-2) and TRBJ1-2; D remains ambiguous. Trimming stripped 0 bases from V and 4 bases from J, with 18 bases between. Per the germline V gene, CDR1 is LGHDT and CDR2 is YNNKEL (reference sequence). The CDR3 sequence is 17 residues long. The CDR3 loop reads CASSQDPSTETRYGYTF. The CDR3 DNA sequence: TGTGCCAGCAGCCAAGACCCGTCAACAGAAACCCGCTATGGCTACACCTTC.

This clone was detected once. The chain combines TRBV12-5 with TRBJ2-2; D is unresolved. Germline V gives CDR1 LGHNT, CDR2 FRNRAP. This CDR3 has 12 residues. V was shortened by 1 base and J by 7 bases, with 4 bases between the two germline ends. CDR3 region: CASGLGSGELFF. CDR3 in DNA: TGTGCTAGTGGTTTGGGGAGCGGGGAGCTGTTTTTT.

The chain joins TRBV27 to TRBJ2-3; the D gene is possibly TRBD1 (5 bases). The CDR3 loop spans 14 amino acids. The V and J ends lost 2 bases and 4 bases respectively, with 10 bases between them. Germline CDR1 and CDR2: MNHEY and SMNVEV (reference sequence). In DNA form, the CDR3 reads TGTGCCAGCAGTTTAGGGGCAGGCGCAGATACGCAGTATTTT. As protein: CASSLGAGADTQYF.